Detailed here is one T cell receptor beta chain. The source of the sample is a study of blood T cell repertoires in COVID-19. Across the study: Collection of acute and convalescent COVID-19 samples took place in the United States, Italy and Spain. T cells, B-cell-depleted T cells, or PBMCs provided the cDNA or gDNA that served as material.

As originally analysed: Reference gene primers were amplified, and this amplification served to estimate nucleated cell counts. TCRdb keeps only in-frame clones here, not all; method: immunoSEQ multiplex PCR. D and trimming were read from the DNA, whereas the V and J calls and clone size are those reported in that table. The sample holds roughly 110,000 clones; 85% are singletons and the top ten take about 13%. Trimming removed 3 bases from V and 6 bases from J, with 15 bases in between. Germline-derived CDR1 and CDR2 are MDHEN and SYDVKM. This CDR3 contains 15 residues. This TCR came from a human donor in a cohort sampled during active COVID-19. Sequencing was carried out using peripheral blood. The V and J genes are TRBV28 and TRBJ2-1, with D perhaps matching TRBD1 (5 bases). Here the CDR3 reads CASSFQGKGGNEQFF. CDR3 bases: TGTGCCAGCAGTTTTCAGGGTAAAGGTGGCAATGAGCAGTTCTTC.